Shown below are 19 T cell receptor beta chains from a single sample sequenced in a study of blood T cell repertoires in COVID-19. The protocol was immunoSEQ multiplex PCR, while the TCRdb copy is restricted to in-frame clones and leaves out a portion. Among 350,000 to 400,000 clones listed, about 90% were seen once. Source material: PBMCs or T cells enriched from blood (not recorded which). These receptors all come from a woman under 40 who had recovered from COVID-19.

V gene TRBV29-1 combines with J gene TRBJ1-2; D not resolved. CDR1 SQVTM and CDR2 ANQGSEA come from the germline V gene. This CDR3 contains 11 residues. V was clipped by 3 bases and J by 8 bases, with 10 bases between them. CDR3 bases: TGCAGCGTTGATGGGCAGAAGGGCTACACCTTC. It yields the protein CSVDGQKGYTF.

This clone turned up a few times. The chain joins TRBV4-2 to TRBJ1-1; D unclear. V gave up 0 bases and J gave up 0 bases, with 8 bases separating them. The CDR3 consists of 15 residues. CDR1 LGHNA and CDR2 YNFKEQ come from the germline V gene. The CDR3 loop is CASSQEIVMNTEAFF. In DNA form, the CDR3 reads TGTGCCAGCAGCCAAGAAATAGTCATGAACACTGAAGCTTTCTTT.

The chain joins TRBV11-1 to TRBJ1-1, with a possible D match to TRBD1 (5 bases). The CDR3 loop spans 13 amino acids. Trimming shortened V by 3 bases and J by 5 bases, and 10 bases separated the two germline ends. CDR1 is SGHAT and CDR2 is FQDESV in the germline V gene (reference sequence). CDR3 nucleotides: TGTGCCAGCAGCTTGACTGGGGCAACTGAAGCTTTCTTT. Its protein product is CASSLTGATEAFF.

This clone turned up a few times. This chain links TRBV10-1 with TRBJ2-7, with TRBD2 identical over 9 bases. The J segment lost 0 bases and the V segment lost 9 bases, leaving 18 bases of the junction unmatched. Germline V lookup: CDR1 WNHNN, CDR2 SYGVQD (reference sequence). This CDR3 is built from 18 residues. The CDR3 region is CARSWTSATLTASYEQYF. CDR3 DNA: TGCGCCAGGAGCTGGACTAGCGCCACTTTGACAGCCTCCTACGAGCAGTACTTC.

The genes are TRBV28 and TRBJ1-1, with a weak D call TRBD1 (5 bases). The CDR3 is 12 amino acids. V dropped 6 bases and J dropped 9 bases, with 14 bases sitting between them. Germline loops: CDR1 MDHEN, CDR2 SYDVKM. The CDR3 DNA reads TGTGCCAGCAGACCCGAACAGGCGAAAGCTTTCTTT. Protein product: CASRPEQAKAFF. The full variable domain, in which reference TRBV28 and TRBJ1-1 provide the parts outside the CDR3, is DVKVTQSSRYLVKRTGEKVFLECVQDMDHENMFWYRQDPGLGLRLIYFSYDVKMKEKGDIPEGYSVSREKKERFSLILESASTNQTSMYLCASRPEQAKAFFGQGTRLTVV.

The chain links TRBV5-4 to TRBJ1-6; 10 bases map to TRBD1. V dropped 2 bases and J dropped 10; count of bases not matched to a gene: 3. This CDR3 contains 14 residues. CDR1 and CDR2 (germline): SGHNT, YYREEE (reference sequence). CDR3 nucleotide sequence: TGTGCCAGCAGCTTAGGGGACAGGGGCTCACCCCTCCACTTT. This translates into CASSLGDRGSPLHF.

The rearrangement uses TRBV7-9 and TRBJ1-2, with 8 positions matching TRBD1. The CDR3 is 14 residues long. Trimming cost V 4 bases and J 6 bases; bases outside gene matches: 7. Germline assignment: CDR1 SEHNR and CDR2 FQNEAQ (reference sequence). Here the CDR3 reads CASSSRQGLDGYTF. The CDR3 coding sequence is TGTGCCAGCAGCTCGCGACAGGGGTTGGATGGCTACACCTTC.

The rearrangement links TRBV28 to TRBJ1-1; no clear D. V gave up 1 base and J gave up 2 bases, with 11 bases separating them. There are 15 residues in the CDR3. Germline-derived CDR1 and CDR2 are MDHEN and SYDVKM. CDR3 sequence: CASSLSGRRNTEAFF. CDR3 nucleotide sequence: TGTGCCAGCAGTTTATCAGGCAGGCGAAACACTGAAGCTTTCTTT.

This sequence joins TRBV30 and TRBJ1-1; D is unresolved. Trimming stripped 3 bases from V and 6 bases from J, with 8 bases between. In germline, CDR1 is GTSNPN, CDR2 SVGIG (reference sequence). The CDR3 is 11 residues long. The CDR3 DNA sequence: TGTGCCTGGAGCCCTCAGGCTGAAGCTTTCTTT. Amino acid sequence: CAWSPQAEAFF. The entire variable domain, with the rest obtained from reference TRBV30 and TRBJ1-1, is as follows: SQTIHQWPATLVQPVGSPLSLECTVEGTSNPNLYWYRQAAGRGLQLLFYSVGIGQISSEVPQNLSASRPQDRQFILSSKKLLLSDSGFYLCAWSPQAEAFFGQGTRLTVV.

V and J are TRBV7-9 and TRBJ2-1, with D perhaps TRBD2 (8 bases). The CDR3 has 16 amino acids. Germline values: CDR1 SEHNR, CDR2 FQNEAQ (reference sequence). The ends were cut back, 3 bases at V and 5 bases at J, with 17 bases in the middle. The CDR3 DNA follows: TGTGCCAGCAGCTTGTTTCCGGGAGGGGGCCACAATGAGCAGTTCTTC. It encodes CASSLFPGGGHNEQFF.

The chain is built from TRBV7-2 and TRBJ2-1, with 11 bases aligning to TRBD2. The germline CDR1 and CDR2 sequences are SGHTA and FQGNSA. CDR3 length: 16 amino acids. V dropped 5 bases and J dropped 9; count of bases not matched to a gene: 12. CDR3 protein: CASSEVTSGGFFEQFF. The CDR3 coding sequence is TGTGCCAGCAGCGAAGTTACTAGCGGGGGATTTTTTGAGCAGTTCTTC.

V and J are TRBV7-5 and TRBJ1-1; no check of the table's D call, TRBD1, against the DNA was made. TRBV7-5 is reported as a pseudogene. The CDR3 consists of 13 residues. The CDR3 nucleotides read TGTGCCAGAAGCCCAGACAGGTGGGCTGAAGCTTTCTTT. As protein: CARSPDRWAEAFF.

V usage is TRBV5-1 and J usage is TRBJ2-3, with 7 bases fitting TRBD2. Per the germline V gene, CDR1 is SGHRS and CDR2 is YFSETQ. The CDR3 extends over 16 amino acids. Germline trimming cut 5 bases from V and 3 bases from J; bases unmatched to any gene: 12. In DNA form, the CDR3 reads TGCGCCAGCAGTCCCGCCCTGGGCGGGAGTACAGATACGCAGTATTTT. Its protein product is CASSPALGGSTDTQYF.

The chain employs TRBV7-7 and TRBJ2-7, with 8 bases lining up with TRBD1. Per the germline V gene, CDR1 is SSHAT and CDR2 is FNYEAQ (reference sequence). With V trimmed by 5 bases and J by 7 bases, 7 bases remained unmatched. CDR3 length equals 13 residues. CDR3 sequence (DNA): TGTGCCAGCAGCCCGGACAGGGTGGGTGAGCAGTACTTC. Encoded protein: CASSPDRVGEQYF.

V usage is TRBV7-2 and J usage is TRBJ1-5; 8 bases agree with TRBD1. There are 14 residues in the CDR3. With V trimmed by 5 bases and J by 6 bases, 6 bases remained unmatched. Germline-derived CDR1 and CDR2 are SGHTA and FQGNSA. CDR3 nucleotide sequence: TGTGCCAGCAGCAGGACAGGGCAGGGTCAGCCCCAGCATTTT. Protein: CASSRTGQGQPQHF.

The chain carries TRBV27 and TRBJ1-1; no definite D call. The CDR3 is 15 amino acids. V was pared by 0 bases and J by 4 bases, with 12 bases between. Germline loops: CDR1 MNHEY, CDR2 SMNVEV (reference sequence). CDR3 nucleotide sequence: TGTGCCAGCAGTTTATCTTACCGGGGAGGCACTGAAGCTTTCTTT. It is translated as CASSLSYRGGTEAFF.

The chain recombines TRBV9 with TRBJ2-1, with D maybe TRBD2 (6 bases). This CDR3 has 15 amino acids. Germline CDR1 reads SGDLS; CDR2 reads YYNGEE. Trimming pared 0 bases from V and 4 bases from J, leaving 11 bases between. CDR3 sequence reads: CASSVVGGSYNEQFF. For the CDR3, the DNA is TGTGCCAGCAGCGTAGTGGGGGGTTCTTACAATGAGCAGTTCTTC.

The genes are TRBV7-2 and TRBJ2-1, with D possibly being TRBD1 (6 bases). Germline-derived CDR1 and CDR2 are SGHTA and FQGNSA. With 5 bases removed from V and 9 bases from J, the gap between germline ends came to 11 bases. The CDR3 covers 12 residues. The CDR3 DNA reads TGTGCCAGCAGCGGGCAGGGGTTTGAGCAGTTCTTC. Protein: CASSGQGFEQFF.

The rearrangement uses TRBV10-3 and TRBJ2-7; D ambiguous. V was trimmed by 3 bases and J by 2 bases, leaving 11 bases between them. CDR1 is ENHRY, CDR2 SYGVKD, per germline. The CDR3 extends over 14 amino acids. The CDR3 spells CAISDVQNPYEQYF. The CDR3 nucleotides are TGTGCCATCAGTGATGTTCAGAATCCCTACGAGCAGTACTTC.